This TCR beta chain was recorded in a study of response to subunit inactivated influenza vaccine. Germline V lookup: CDR1 MNHEY, CDR2 SVGAGI. V lost 2 bases and J 0 bases, leaving 8 bases between the germline ends. The CDR3 contains 14 residues. TCRdb ran MiXCR on the RT-PCR reads and lists one entry per CDR3 protein. The table records approximately 530,000 distinct CDR3 sequences, about 7.6% of them present only once. Findings of the study overall: The authors put forward the suggestion that each seasonal influenza vaccination may bring in only a limited number of new T cells.

Turning to this clonotype: Its antigen is undetermined.

The material sequenced was PBMCs from blood, taken around 2 years after vaccination. This chain uses TRBV6-5 with TRBJ2-7, with TRBD1 as a possible D gene (6 bases). The TCR comes from a man between 50 and 69 years old who received an inactivated influenza vaccine. The CDR3 bases are TGTGCCAGCAGTTACACCAGGGGCTCCTACGAGCAGTACTTC. Amino acid sequence: CASSYTRGSYEQYF.